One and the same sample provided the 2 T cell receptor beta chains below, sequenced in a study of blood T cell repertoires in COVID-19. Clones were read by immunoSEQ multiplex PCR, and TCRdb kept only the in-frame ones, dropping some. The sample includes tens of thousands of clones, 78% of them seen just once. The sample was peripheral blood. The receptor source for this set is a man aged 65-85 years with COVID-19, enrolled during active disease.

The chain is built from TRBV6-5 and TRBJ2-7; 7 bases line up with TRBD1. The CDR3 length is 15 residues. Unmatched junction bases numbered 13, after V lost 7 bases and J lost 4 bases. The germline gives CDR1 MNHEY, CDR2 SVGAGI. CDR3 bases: TGTGCCAGCAAAGAAAACACAGGGGAAAAGTACGAGCAGTACTTC. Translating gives CASKENTGEKYEQYF.

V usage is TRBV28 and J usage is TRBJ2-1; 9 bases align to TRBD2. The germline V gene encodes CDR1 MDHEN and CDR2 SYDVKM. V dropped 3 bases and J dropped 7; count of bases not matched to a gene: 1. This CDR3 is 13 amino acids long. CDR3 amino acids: CASSFSGGNEQFF. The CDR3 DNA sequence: TGTGCCAGCAGTTTTAGCGGGGGTAATGAGCAGTTCTTC.